This TCR beta chain stems from a study of blood T cell repertoires in COVID-19. V lost 6 bases and J lost 2; bases outside the gene matches: 1. Germline CDR1 and CDR2: SQVTM and ANQGSEA. The CDR3 extends over 12 amino acids. Produced via immunoSEQ multiplex PCR; TCRdb's table is partial and in-frame only. The data show hundreds of thousands of clones, around 86% seen once. Details on this clone: Other DNA sequences in the same sample also yield this CDR3.

Material: PBMCs or T cells enriched from blood (not recorded which). The TCR was taken from a woman between 50 and 59 years old who had recovered from COVID-19. This chain connects TRBV29-1 to TRBJ1-1, with TRBD1 matching over 9 bases. CDR3 region: CSVGQGNTEAFF. For the CDR3, the DNA is TGCAGCGTGGGACAGGGTAACACTGAAGCTTTCTTT.